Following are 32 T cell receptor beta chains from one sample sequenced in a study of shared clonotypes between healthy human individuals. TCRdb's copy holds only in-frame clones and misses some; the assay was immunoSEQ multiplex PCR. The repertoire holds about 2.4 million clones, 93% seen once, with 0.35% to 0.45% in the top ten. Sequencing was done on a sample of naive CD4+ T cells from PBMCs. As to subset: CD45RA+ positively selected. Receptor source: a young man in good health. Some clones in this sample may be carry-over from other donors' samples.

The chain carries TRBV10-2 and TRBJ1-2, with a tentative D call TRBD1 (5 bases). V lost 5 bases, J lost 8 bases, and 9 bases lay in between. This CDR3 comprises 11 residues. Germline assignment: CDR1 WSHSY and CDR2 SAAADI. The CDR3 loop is CASSRDRGYTF. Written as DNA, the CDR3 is TGCGCCAGCAGTAGAGACAGAGGCTACACCTTC.

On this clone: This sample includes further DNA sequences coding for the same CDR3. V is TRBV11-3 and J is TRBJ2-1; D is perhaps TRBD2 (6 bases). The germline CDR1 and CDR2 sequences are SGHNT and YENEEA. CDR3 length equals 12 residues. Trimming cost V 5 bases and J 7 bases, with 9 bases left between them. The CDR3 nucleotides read TGTGCCAGCAGCCTCCGGGAGAATGAGCAGTTCTTC. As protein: CASSLRENEQFF.

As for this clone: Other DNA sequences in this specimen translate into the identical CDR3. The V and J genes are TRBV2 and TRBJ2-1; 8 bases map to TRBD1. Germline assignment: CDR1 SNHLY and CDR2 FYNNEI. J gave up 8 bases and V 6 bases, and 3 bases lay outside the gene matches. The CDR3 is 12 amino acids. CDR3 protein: CASRDRGYEQFF. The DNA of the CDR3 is TGTGCCAGCAGAGACAGGGGTTATGAGCAGTTCTTC.

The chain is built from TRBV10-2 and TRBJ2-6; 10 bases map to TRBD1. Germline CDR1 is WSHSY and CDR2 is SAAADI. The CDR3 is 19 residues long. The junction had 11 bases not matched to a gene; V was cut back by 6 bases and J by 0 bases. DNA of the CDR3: TGCGCCAGCAGGGAAGCCGGGACAGGGGCTACCTCTGGGGCCAACGTCCTGACTTTC. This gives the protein CASREAGTGATSGANVLTF.

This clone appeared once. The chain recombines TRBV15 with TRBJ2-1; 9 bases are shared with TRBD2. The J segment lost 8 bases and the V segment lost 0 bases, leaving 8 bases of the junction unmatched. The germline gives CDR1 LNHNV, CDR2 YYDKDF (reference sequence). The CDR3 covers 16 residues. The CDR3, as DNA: TGTGCCACCAGCAGAGATCTTGGCGGGAGGGGCTATGAGCAGTTCTTC. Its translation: CATSRDLGGRGYEQFF.

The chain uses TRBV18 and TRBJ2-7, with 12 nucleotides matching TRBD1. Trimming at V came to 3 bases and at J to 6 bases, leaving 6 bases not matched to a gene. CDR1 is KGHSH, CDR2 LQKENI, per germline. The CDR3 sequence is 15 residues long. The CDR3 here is CASSPWDRGQGEQYF. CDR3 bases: TGTGCCAGCTCACCCTGGGACAGGGGGCAGGGCGAGCAGTACTTC. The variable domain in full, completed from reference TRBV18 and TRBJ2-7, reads NAGVMQNPRHLVRRRGQEARLRCSPMKGHSHVYWYRQLPEEGLKFMVYLQKENIIDESGMPKERFSAEFPKEGPSILRIQQVVRGDSAAYFCASSPWDRGQGEQYFGPGTRLTVT.

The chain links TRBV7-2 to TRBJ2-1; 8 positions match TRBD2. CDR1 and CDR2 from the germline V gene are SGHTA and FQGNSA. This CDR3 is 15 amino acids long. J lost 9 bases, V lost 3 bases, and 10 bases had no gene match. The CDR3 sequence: CASSFSGRASGEQFF. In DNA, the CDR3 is TGTGCCAGCAGCTTCTCCGGGAGGGCCTCTGGTGAGCAGTTCTTC.

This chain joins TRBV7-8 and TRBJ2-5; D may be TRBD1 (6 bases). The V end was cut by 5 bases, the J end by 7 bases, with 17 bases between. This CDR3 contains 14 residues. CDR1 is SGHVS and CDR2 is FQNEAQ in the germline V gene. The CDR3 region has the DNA TGTGCCAGCAGCCTGATTACAGGGAGTGGGACCCAGTACTTC. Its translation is CASSLITGSGTQYF.

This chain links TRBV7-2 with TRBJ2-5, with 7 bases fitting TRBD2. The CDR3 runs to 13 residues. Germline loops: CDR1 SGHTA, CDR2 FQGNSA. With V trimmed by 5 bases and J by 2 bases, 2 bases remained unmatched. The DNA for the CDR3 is TGTGCCAGCAGCCGGGGGGTACAAGAGACCCAGTACTTC. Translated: CASSRGVQETQYF. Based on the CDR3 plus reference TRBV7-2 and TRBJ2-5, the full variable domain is GAGVSQSPSNKVTEKGKDVELRCDPISGHTALYWYRQSLGQGLEFLIYFQGNSAPDKSGLPSDRFSAERTGGSVSTLTIQRTQQEDSAVYLCASSRGVQETQYFGPGTRLLVL.

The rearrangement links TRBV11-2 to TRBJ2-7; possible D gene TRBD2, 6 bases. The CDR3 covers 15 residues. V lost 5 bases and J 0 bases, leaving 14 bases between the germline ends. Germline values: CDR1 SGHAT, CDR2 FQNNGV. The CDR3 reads CASSPSGGISYEQYF. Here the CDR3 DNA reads TGTGCCAGCAGCCCATCTGGCGGGATCTCCTACGAGCAGTACTTC.

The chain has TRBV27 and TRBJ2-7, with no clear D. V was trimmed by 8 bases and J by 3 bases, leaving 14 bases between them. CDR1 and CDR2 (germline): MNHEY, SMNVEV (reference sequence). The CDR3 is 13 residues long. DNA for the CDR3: TGTGCCAGCGGTCCAAACCCGGGCTACGAGCAGTACTTC. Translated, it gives CASGPNPGYEQYF.

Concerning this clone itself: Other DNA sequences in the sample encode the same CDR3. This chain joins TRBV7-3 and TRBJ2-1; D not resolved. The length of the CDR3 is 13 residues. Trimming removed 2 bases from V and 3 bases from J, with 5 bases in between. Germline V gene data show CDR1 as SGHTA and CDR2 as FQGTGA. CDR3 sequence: CASSLSGYNEQFF. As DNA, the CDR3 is TGTGCCAGCAGCTTATCTGGCTACAATGAGCAGTTCTTC. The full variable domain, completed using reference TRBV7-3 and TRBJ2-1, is GAGVSQTPSNKVTEKGKYVELRCDPISGHTALYWYRQSLGQGPEFLIYFQGTGAADDSGLPNDRFFAVRPEGSVSTLKIQRTERGDSAVYLCASSLSGYNEQFFGPGTRLTVL.

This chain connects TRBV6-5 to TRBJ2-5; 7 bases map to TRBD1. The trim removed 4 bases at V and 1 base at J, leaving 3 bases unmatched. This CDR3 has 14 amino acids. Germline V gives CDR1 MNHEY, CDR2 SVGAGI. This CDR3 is CASSWYRGQETQYF. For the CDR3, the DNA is TGTGCCAGCAGTTGGTACAGGGGCCAAGAGACCCAGTACTTC.

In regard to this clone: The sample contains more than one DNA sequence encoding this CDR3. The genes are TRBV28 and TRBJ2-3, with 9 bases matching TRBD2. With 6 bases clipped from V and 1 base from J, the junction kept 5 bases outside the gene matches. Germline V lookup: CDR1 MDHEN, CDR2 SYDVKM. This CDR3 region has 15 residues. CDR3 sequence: CASSLGGRGTDTQYF. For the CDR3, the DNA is TGTGCCAGCAGCCTAGGCGGGAGGGGCACAGATACGCAGTATTTT.

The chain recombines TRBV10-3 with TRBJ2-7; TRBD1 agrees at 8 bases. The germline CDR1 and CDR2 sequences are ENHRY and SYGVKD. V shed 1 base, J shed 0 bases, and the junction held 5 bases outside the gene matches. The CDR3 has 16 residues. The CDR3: CAISEYRTGFSYEQYF. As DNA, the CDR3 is TGTGCCATCAGTGAGTACAGGACAGGGTTCTCCTACGAGCAGTACTTC.

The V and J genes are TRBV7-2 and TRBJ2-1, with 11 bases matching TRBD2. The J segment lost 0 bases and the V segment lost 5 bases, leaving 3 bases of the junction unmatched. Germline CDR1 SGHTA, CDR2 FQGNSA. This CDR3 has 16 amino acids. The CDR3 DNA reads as TGTGCCAGCAGCGGCGGGACTAGCGGCTCCTACAATGAGCAGTTCTTC. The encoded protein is CASSGGTSGSYNEQFF.

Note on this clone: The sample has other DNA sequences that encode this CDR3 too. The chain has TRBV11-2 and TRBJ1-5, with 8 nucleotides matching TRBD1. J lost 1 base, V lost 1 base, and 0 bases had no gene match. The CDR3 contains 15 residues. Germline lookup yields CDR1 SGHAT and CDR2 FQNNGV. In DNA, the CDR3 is TGTGCCAGCAGCTTAGGACAGGGGAGCAATCAGCCCCAGCATTTT. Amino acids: CASSLGQGSNQPQHF.

The CDR3 DNA reads TGTGCCAGCAGTGCTCGCCTGCGGGGCGCACGAGGCACAGATACGCAGTATTTT. As protein: CASSARLRGARGTDTQYF. The chain joins TRBV2 to TRBJ2-3; D perhaps matches TRBD2 (6 bases). Germline V gives CDR1 SNHLY, CDR2 FYNNEI. The length of the CDR3 is 18 residues. V lost 4 bases to trimming and J lost 1 base, with 21 bases between them.

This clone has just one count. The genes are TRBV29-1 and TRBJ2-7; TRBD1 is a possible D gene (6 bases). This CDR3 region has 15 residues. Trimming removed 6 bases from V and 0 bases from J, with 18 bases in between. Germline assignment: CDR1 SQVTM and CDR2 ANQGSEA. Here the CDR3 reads CSVLRGQLSSYEQYF. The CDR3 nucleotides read TGCAGCGTCCTACGTGGACAGCTTAGCTCCTACGAGCAGTACTTC.

The CDR3 region has the DNA TGTGCCAGCAGCGTAGGTAGCACCTTGCAAGAGCAGTACTTC. This translates into CASSVGSTLQEQYF. This chain links TRBV9 with TRBJ2-5, with D unresolved. V was cut by 0 bases and J by 11 bases, with 17 bases left in between. CDR1 and CDR2 (germline): SGDLS, YYNGEE. The CDR3 contains 14 residues.

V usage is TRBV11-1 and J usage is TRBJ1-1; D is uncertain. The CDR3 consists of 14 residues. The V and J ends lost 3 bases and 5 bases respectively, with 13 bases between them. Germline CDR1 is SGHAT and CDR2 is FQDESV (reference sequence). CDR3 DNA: TGTGCCAGCAGCTTTATAATCACGGGGACTGAAGCTTTCTTT. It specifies CASSFIITGTEAFF. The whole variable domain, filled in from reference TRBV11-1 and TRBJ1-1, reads EAEVAQSPRYKITEKSQAVAFWCDPISGHATLYWYRQILGQGPELLVQFQDESVVDDSQLPKDRFSAERLKGVDSTLKIQPAELGDSAMYLCASSFIITGTEAFFGQGTRLTVV.

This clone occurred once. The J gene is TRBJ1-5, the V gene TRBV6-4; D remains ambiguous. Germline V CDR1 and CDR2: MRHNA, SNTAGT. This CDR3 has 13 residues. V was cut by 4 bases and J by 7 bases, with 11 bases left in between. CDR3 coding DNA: TGTGCCAGCAGTGTTTTGGCGGGACAGCCCCAGCATTTT. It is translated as CASSVLAGQPQHF.

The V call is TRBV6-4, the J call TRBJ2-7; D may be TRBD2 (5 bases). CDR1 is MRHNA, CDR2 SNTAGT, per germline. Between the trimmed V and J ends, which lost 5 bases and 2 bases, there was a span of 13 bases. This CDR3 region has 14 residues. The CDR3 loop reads CASSLARAPYEQYF. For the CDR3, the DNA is TGTGCCAGCAGTTTAGCGCGAGCCCCCTACGAGCAGTACTTC.

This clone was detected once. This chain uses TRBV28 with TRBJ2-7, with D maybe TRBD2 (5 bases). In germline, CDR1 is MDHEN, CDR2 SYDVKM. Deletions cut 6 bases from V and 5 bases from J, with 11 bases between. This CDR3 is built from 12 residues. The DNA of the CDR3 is TGTGCCAGCAGCCAGAGGCGGGACGAGCAGTACTTC. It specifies CASSQRRDEQYF.

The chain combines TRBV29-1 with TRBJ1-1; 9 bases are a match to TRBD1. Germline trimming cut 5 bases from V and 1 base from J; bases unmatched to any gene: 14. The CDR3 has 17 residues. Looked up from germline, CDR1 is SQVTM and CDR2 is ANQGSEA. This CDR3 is CSVTPRRTGAPNTEAFF. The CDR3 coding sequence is TGCAGCGTTACACCCAGGAGGACAGGGGCGCCGAACACTGAAGCTTTCTTT.

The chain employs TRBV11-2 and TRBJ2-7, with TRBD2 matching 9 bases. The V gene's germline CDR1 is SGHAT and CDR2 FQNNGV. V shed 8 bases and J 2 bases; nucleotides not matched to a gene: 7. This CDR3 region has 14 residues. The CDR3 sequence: CASGLAGEAYEQYF. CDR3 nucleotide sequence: TGTGCCAGCGGTTTAGCGGGAGAGGCCTACGAGCAGTACTTC.

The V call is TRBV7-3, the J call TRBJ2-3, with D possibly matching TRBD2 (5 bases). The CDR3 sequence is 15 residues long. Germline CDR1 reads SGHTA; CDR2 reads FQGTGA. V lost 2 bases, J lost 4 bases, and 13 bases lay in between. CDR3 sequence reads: CASSLGGGPADTQYF. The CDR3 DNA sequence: TGTGCCAGCAGCTTAGGCGGAGGTCCGGCAGATACGCAGTATTTT.

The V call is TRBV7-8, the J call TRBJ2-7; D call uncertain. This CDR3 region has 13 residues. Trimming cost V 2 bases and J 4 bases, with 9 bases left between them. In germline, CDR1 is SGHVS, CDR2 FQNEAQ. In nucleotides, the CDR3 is TGTGCCAGCAGCTTACCGGACCAGTACGAGCAGTACTTC. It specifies CASSLPDQYEQYF. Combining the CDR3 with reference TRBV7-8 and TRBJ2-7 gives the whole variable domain GAGVSQSPRYKVAKRGQDVALRCDPISGHVSLFWYQQALGQGPEFLTYFQNEAQLDKSGLPSDRFFAERPEGSVSTLKIQRTQQEDSAVYLCASSLPDQYEQYFGPGTRLTVT.

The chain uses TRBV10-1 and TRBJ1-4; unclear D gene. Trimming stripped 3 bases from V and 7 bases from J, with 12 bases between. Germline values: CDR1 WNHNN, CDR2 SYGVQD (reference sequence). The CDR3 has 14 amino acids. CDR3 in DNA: TGCGCCAGCAGTGAAGGACGGGAGCCTGAAAAACTGTTTTTT. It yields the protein CASSEGREPEKLFF.

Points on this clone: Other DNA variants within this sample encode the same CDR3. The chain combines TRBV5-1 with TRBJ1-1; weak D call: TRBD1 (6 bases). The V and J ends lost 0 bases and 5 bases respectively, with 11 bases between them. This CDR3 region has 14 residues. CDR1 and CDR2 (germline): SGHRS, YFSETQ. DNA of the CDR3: TGCGCCAGCAGCTTGGAACAGGGATATACTGAAGCTTTCTTT. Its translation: CASSLEQGYTEAFF.

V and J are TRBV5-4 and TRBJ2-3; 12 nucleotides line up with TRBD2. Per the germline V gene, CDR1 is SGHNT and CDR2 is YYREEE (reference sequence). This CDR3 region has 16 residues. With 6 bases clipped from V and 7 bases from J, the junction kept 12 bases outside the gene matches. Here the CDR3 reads CASTASPSGRANTQYF. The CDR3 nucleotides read TGTGCCAGCACCGCGTCCCCTAGCGGGAGGGCCAATACGCAGTATTTT.

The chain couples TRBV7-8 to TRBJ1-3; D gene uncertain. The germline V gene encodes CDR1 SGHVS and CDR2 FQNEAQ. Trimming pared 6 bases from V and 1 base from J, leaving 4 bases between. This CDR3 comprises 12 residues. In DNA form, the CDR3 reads TGTGCCAGCAGTCGTTCTGGAAACACCATATATTTT. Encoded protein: CASSRSGNTIYF.